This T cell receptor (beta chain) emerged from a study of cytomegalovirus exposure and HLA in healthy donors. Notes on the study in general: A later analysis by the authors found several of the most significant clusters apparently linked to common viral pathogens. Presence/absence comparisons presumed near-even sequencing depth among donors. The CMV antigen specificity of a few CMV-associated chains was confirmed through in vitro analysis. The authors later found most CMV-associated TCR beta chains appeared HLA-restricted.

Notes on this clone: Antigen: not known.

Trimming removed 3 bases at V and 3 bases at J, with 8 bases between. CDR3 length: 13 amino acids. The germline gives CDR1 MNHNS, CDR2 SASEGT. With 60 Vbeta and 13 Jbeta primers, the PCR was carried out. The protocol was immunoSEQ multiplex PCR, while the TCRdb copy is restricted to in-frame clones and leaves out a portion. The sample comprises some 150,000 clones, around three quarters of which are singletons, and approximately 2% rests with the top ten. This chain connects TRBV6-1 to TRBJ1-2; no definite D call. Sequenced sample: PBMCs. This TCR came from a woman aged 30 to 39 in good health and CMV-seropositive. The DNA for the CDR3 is TGTGCCAGCAGTGACAGGTCAGACTATGGCTACACCTTC. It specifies CASSDRSDYGYTF.